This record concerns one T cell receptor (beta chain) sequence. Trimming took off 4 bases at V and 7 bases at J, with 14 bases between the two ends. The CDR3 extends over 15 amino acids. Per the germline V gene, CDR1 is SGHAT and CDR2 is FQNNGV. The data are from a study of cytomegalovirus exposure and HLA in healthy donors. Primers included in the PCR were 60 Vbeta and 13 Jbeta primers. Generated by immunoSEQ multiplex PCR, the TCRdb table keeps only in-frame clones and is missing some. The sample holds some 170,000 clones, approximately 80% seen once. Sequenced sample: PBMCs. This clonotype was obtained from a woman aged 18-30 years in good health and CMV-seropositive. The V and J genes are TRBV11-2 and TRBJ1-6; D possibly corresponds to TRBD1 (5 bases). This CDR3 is CASSSRGVQNSPLHF. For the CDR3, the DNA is TGTGCCAGCAGCTCCCGGGGGGTACAGAATTCACCCCTCCACTTT.